These 25 T cell receptor beta chains share one sample of origin, sequenced in a study of blood T cell repertoires in COVID-19. The data were produced by immunoSEQ multiplex PCR, yet TCRdb's version contains in-frame clones alone and is incomplete. In the table there are hundreds of thousands of clones, 75% to 90% of which are singletons. What was sequenced was peripheral blood. The receptors shown here come from a woman aged 18 to 35 with acute or convalescent COVID-19.

The chain links TRBV5-6 to TRBJ2-7; D is uncertain. CDR1 SGHDT and CDR2 YYEEEE come from the germline V gene. V gave up 4 bases and J gave up 7 bases, with 12 bases separating them. CDR3 length equals 12 residues. CDR3 bases: TGTGCCAGCAGCCAAAGTCCCGGTGAGCAGTACTTC. Encoded protein: CASSQSPGEQYF.

The V call is TRBV7-3, the J call TRBJ2-7; D might be TRBD1 (6 bases). V gave up 5 bases and J gave up 6 bases, with 14 bases separating them. CDR1 and CDR2 from the germline V gene are SGHTA and FQGTGA. This CDR3 is built from 13 residues. The CDR3 DNA sequence: TGTGCCAGCAGCACAGGGTCGGGGTCCGAGCAGTACTTC. Translation: CASSTGSGSEQYF.

The V gene is TRBV10-3, the J gene TRBJ2-6; possibly TRBD1 for D (6 bases). The germline V gene encodes CDR1 ENHRY and CDR2 SYGVKD. The CDR3 is 15 residues long. The V end was cut by 6 bases, the J end by 0 bases, with 9 bases between. CDR3 DNA: TGTGCCATCAGCACAGGGTTCTCTGGGGCCAACGTCCTGACTTTC. Encoded protein: CAISTGFSGANVLTF.

The chain carries TRBV5-8 and TRBJ1-5; 7 bases are shared with TRBD1. CDR3 length: 15 amino acids. Looked up from germline, CDR1 is SGHTS and CDR2 is YDEGEE. V trimming: 4 bases; J trimming: 4 bases; junction bases outside the gene matches: 8. The CDR3 bases are TGTGCCAGCAGCCCAGGGACAGCCGAGAATCAGCCCCAGCATTTT. It encodes CASSPGTAENQPQHF.

As concerns this clone: Different DNA sequences within this sample yield the same CDR3. The rearrangement joins TRBV7-2 to TRBJ2-3; TRBD2 matches at 8 bases. Looked up from germline, CDR1 is SGHTA and CDR2 is FQGNSA. This CDR3 has 16 residues. With 3 bases clipped from V and 1 base from J, the junction kept 6 bases outside the gene matches. CDR3 sequence: CASSLLAGGGTDTQYF. CDR3 nucleotide sequence: TGTGCCAGCAGCTTGCTAGCCGGGGGGGGCACAGATACGCAGTATTTT.

This chain joins TRBV4-3 and TRBJ2-1; 10 bases agree with TRBD1. J gave up 3 bases and V 4 bases, and 3 bases lay outside the gene matches. The germline V gene encodes CDR1 LGHNA and CDR2 YSLEER. The CDR3 runs to 15 residues. Here the CDR3 reads CASSPGQGYYNEQFF. The CDR3 coding sequence is TGCGCCAGCAGCCCGGGACAGGGGTACTACAATGAGCAGTTCTTC.

The V call is TRBV14, the J call TRBJ2-2; D might be TRBD1 (5 bases). CDR1 and CDR2 from the germline V gene are SGHDN and FVKESK. V lost 1 base, J lost 2 bases, and 8 bases lay in between. The CDR3 runs to 15 residues. In DNA form, the CDR3 reads TGTGCCAGCAGCCAAGGAACAGGTAACACCGGGGAGCTGTTTTTT. Residues: CASSQGTGNTGELFF. The full variable domain, with the rest looked up from reference TRBV14 and TRBJ2-2, is EAGVTQFPSHSVIEKGQTVTLRCDPISGHDNLYWYRRVMGKEIKFLLHFVKESKQDESGMPNNRFLAERTGGTYSTLKVQPAELEDSGVYFCASSQGTGNTGELFFGEGSRLTVL.

V usage is TRBV19 and J usage is TRBJ2-1, with D possibly matching TRBD1 (6 bases). Germline V CDR1 and CDR2: LNHDA, SQIVND (reference sequence). Trimming pared 7 bases from V and 4 bases from J, leaving 11 bases between. This CDR3 has 13 residues. The CDR3 bases are TGTGCCAGTAAGCAGGGGTGGTACAATGAGCAGTTCTTC. Its protein is CASKQGWYNEQFF.

The chain links TRBV7-6 to TRBJ1-1; TRBD1 aligns across 9 bases. V shed 5 bases and J 8 bases; nucleotides not matched to a gene: 15. CDR1 is SGHVS and CDR2 is FNYEAQ in the germline V gene. The CDR3 is 16 residues long. CDR3 DNA: TGTGCCAGCAGCCTTAGGACAGGGGAGACGAGTTTAGAAGCTTTCTTT. Translating gives CASSLRTGETSLEAFF.

The chain is built from TRBV9 and TRBJ1-1, with TRBD1 matching over 10 bases. The CDR3 has 13 amino acids. V shed 4 bases, J shed 11 bases, and the junction held 8 bases outside the gene matches. Looked up from germline, CDR1 is SGDLS and CDR2 is YYNGEE. CDR3 nucleotides: TGTGCCAGCAGCCCCCGGGACAGGGGTGACGCTTTCTTT. Its translation: CASSPRDRGDAFF.

This sequence joins TRBV14 and TRBJ2-1, with unresolved D. V gave up 3 bases and J gave up 9 bases, with 9 bases separating them. There are 12 residues in the CDR3. Per the germline V gene, CDR1 is SGHDN and CDR2 is FVKESK. In DNA form, the CDR3 reads TGTGCCAGCAGCCATGGGCGCATTGAGCAGTTCTTC. Translated, it gives CASSHGRIEQFF.

The genes are TRBV2 and TRBJ1-1; possible D gene TRBD1, 5 bases. The CDR3 length is 14 residues. CDR1 is SNHLY and CDR2 is FYNNEI in the germline V gene. V was shortened by 7 bases and J by 4 bases, with 16 bases between the two germline ends. The CDR3 sequence: CASTWGREGTEAFF. CDR3 sequence (DNA): TGTGCCAGCACCTGGGGCAGGGAGGGCACTGAAGCTTTCTTT.

The chain links TRBV20-1 to TRBJ2-1; TRBD2 matches at 10 bases. CDR1 is DFQATT and CDR2 is SNEGSKA in the germline V gene (reference sequence). The CDR3 loop spans 15 amino acids. The V and J ends lost 3 bases and 2 bases, in that order; junction bases with no gene match: 4. The CDR3 sequence is CSASQLAGAYNEQFF. CDR3 bases: TGCAGTGCTAGTCAGCTAGCGGGGGCCTACAATGAGCAGTTCTTC.

CDR3 in amino acids: CASSQGQERGEKLFF. Here the CDR3 DNA reads TGTGCCAGCTCACAAGGACAGGAAAGAGGCGAAAAACTGTTTTTT. J is TRBJ1-4 and V is TRBV18; 7 bases are a match to TRBD1. V gave up 4 bases and J gave up 8 bases; unmatched junction bases: 10. This CDR3 has 15 amino acids. Germline V lookup: CDR1 KGHSH, CDR2 LQKENI.

The chain links TRBV27 to TRBJ1-4; a possible D gene is TRBD1 (5 bases). The germline CDR1 and CDR2 sequences are MNHEY and SMNVEV (reference sequence). This CDR3 has 16 residues. Trimming shortened V by 5 bases and J by 7 bases, and 20 bases separated the two germline ends. DNA for the CDR3: TGTGCCAGCAGTCGGGGGGGAGTCATCGAGGGTGAAAAACTGTTTTTT. It yields the protein CASSRGGVIEGEKLFF.

As regards this clone: Other DNA sequences from this sample encode an identical CDR3 as well. The chain uses TRBV12-3 or TRBV12-4 and TRBJ1-1, with D possibly matching TRBD1 (6 bases). The length of the CDR3 is 13 residues. Trimming shortened V by 6 bases and J by 2 bases, and 10 bases separated the two germline ends. The CDR3 protein is CASSRQENTEAFF. For the CDR3, the DNA is TGTGCCAGCAGCCGACAGGAAAACACTGAAGCTTTCTTT.

The chain uses TRBV12-5 and TRBJ1-6; weak D call: TRBD1 (6 bases). In germline, CDR1 is LGHNT, CDR2 FRNRAP. The CDR3 consists of 12 residues. The V gene lost 7 bases and the J gene lost 5 bases, with 6 bases spanning the gap. The CDR3 DNA is TGTGCTAGTGCAGGGGATAATTCACCCCTCCACTTT. Encoded protein: CASAGDNSPLHF.

V gene TRBV7-9 combines with J gene TRBJ1-1; 10 bases are a match to TRBD1. The CDR3 extends over 18 amino acids. Germline V gene lookup returns CDR1 SEHNR and CDR2 FQNEAQ (reference sequence). V was pared by 5 bases and J by 4 bases, with 16 bases of the junction left unmatched. The DNA for the CDR3 is TGTGCCAGCAGCCGAACCCCGGGACAGGGGTCGGGAGCCACTGAAGCTTTCTTT. Its protein product is CASSRTPGQGSGATEAFF.

This rearrangement joins TRBV7-8 to TRBJ1-2; D is ambiguous. Trimming removed 3 bases at V and 4 bases at J, with 15 bases between. Germline V gives CDR1 SGHVS, CDR2 FQNEAQ. The CDR3 consists of 15 residues. The CDR3 DNA reads TGTGCCAGCAGCTTCTACGGGGAGGCTATCTATGGCTACACCTTC. Translation gives CASSFYGEAIYGYTF.

V usage is TRBV28 and J usage is TRBJ2-7; D is possibly TRBD1 (6 bases). CDR3 size: 14 residues. Trimming took 8 bases from V and 1 from J, leaving 15 bases between them. The germline V gene encodes CDR1 MDHEN and CDR2 SYDVKM. CDR3 bases: TGTGCCAGCCCACCACCACAGGGATCCTACGAGCAGTACTTC. It encodes CASPPPQGSYEQYF.

The chain employs TRBV25-1 and TRBJ1-2; 7 nucleotides align to TRBD1. Germline CDR1 and CDR2: MGHDK and SYGVNS. The trim removed 6 bases at V and 2 bases at J, leaving 15 bases unmatched. This CDR3 is built from 17 residues. Here the CDR3 reads CASSPTGAGIINYGYTF. In nucleotides, the CDR3 is TGTGCCAGCAGCCCTACAGGGGCTGGTATAATAAACTATGGCTACACCTTC.

The V gene is TRBV14, the J gene TRBJ2-1; tentative D call: TRBD1 (6 bases). The V gene lost 7 bases and the J gene lost 0 bases, with 13 bases spanning the gap. This CDR3 is 15 amino acids long. CDR1 is SGHDN, CDR2 FVKESK, per germline. CDR3: CASTRTASSYNEQFF. The DNA of the CDR3 is TGTGCCAGCACCCGGACAGCGAGCTCCTACAATGAGCAGTTCTTC. Full variable domain (missing parts from reference TRBV14 and TRBJ2-1): EAGVTQFPSHSVIEKGQTVTLRCDPISGHDNLYWYRRVMGKEIKFLLHFVKESKQDESGMPNNRFLAERTGGTYSTLKVQPAELEDSGVYFCASTRTASSYNEQFFGPGTRLTVL.

The chain joins TRBV4-3 to TRBJ2-1; TRBD1 is a possible D gene (5 bases). This CDR3 spans 16 amino acids. Per germline, CDR1 LGHNA and CDR2 YSLEER. Trimming removed 3 bases from V and 5 bases from J, with 17 bases in between. DNA for the CDR3: TGCGCCAGCAGCCAGGCTTGGAAGGGGTTAAACAATGAGCAGTTCTTC. It yields the protein CASSQAWKGLNNEQFF.

The V and J genes are TRBV30 and TRBJ2-2, with 9 bases identical to TRBD1. V shed 7 bases and J 4 bases; nucleotides not matched to a gene: 7. Germline V gene lookup returns CDR1 GTSNPN and CDR2 SVGIG (reference sequence). The CDR3 is 14 residues long. The CDR3 loop reads CAYRDRVVTGELFF. Here the CDR3 DNA reads TGTGCCTACCGGGACAGGGTTGTCACCGGGGAGCTGTTTTTT.

V usage is TRBV9 and J usage is TRBJ1-4; possible D gene TRBD1, 5 bases. This CDR3 spans 16 amino acids. V was clipped by 0 bases and J by 0 bases, with 9 bases between them. CDR1 SGDLS and CDR2 YYNGEE come from the germline V gene. CDR3 protein: CASSVDPGPTNEKLFF. DNA of the CDR3: TGTGCCAGCAGCGTAGATCCAGGGCCAACTAATGAAAAACTGTTTTTT.